One T cell receptor (beta chain) is described in this entry. What it binds is unknown. The CDR3 spans 15 residues. Germline loops: CDR1 LNHNV, CDR2 YYDKDF (reference sequence). The V end was cut by 0 bases, the J end by 6 bases, with 15 bases between. These data are taken from a study of cytomegalovirus exposure and HLA in healthy donors. Regarding the study as a whole: There were reportedly fewer N-insertions in an Asian-associated ancestry cluster than the roughly 700-donor mean, in a later analysis. The records held CMV serostatus as the only immune exposure information.

Healthy bone marrow donors made up the cohort. Researchers ran the PCR with 60 Vbeta and 13 Jbeta primers. Profiling relied on immunoSEQ multiplex PCR, and the TCRdb table lists in-frame clones only, not all of them. The sample comprises about 130,000 clones, approximately 80% of which are singletons, and more than 3% rests with the top ten. The sample was PBMCs. The sequence was collected from a male donor in good health and CMV-seronegative. The chain is built from TRBV15 and TRBJ2-7, with a weak D call TRBD2 (6 bases). For the CDR3, the DNA is TGTGCCACCAGCAGAGACGTTGGAGCGGGTTTCGAGCAGTACTTC. Its protein product is CATSRDVGAGFEQYF.